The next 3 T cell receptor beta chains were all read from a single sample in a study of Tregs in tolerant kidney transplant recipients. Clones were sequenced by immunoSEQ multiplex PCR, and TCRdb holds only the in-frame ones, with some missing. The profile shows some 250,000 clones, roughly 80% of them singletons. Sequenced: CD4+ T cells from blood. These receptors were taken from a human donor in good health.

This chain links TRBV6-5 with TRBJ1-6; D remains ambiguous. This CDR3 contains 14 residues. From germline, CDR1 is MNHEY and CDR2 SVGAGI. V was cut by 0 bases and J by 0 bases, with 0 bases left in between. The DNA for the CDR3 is TGTGCCAGCAGTTACTCCTCCTATAATTCACCCCTCCACTTT. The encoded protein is CASSYSSYNSPLHF.

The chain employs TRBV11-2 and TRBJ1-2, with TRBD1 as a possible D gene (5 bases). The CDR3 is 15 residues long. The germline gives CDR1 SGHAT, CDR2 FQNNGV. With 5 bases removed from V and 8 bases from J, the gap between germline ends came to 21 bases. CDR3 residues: CASSRERGPVEGYTF. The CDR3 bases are TGTGCCAGCAGCCGAGAAAGGGGCCCGGTGGAGGGCTACACCTTC.

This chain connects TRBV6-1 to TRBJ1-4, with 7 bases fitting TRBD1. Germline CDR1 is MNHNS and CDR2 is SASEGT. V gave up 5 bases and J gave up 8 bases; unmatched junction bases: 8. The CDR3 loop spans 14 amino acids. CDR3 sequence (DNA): TGTGCCAGCAGTAGACAGGGAAGGGGAGAAAAACTGTTTTTT. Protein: CASSRQGRGEKLFF.